The T cell receptor (beta chain) described here comes from a study of blood T cell repertoires in COVID-19. On the study more broadly: Samples came from the United States, Italy and Spain, spanning acute and convalescent COVID-19. Sample material is recorded as cDNA or gDNA derived from T cells, B-cell-depleted T cells, or PBMCs.

The protocol was immunoSEQ multiplex PCR, while the TCRdb copy is restricted to in-frame clones and leaves out a portion. The data hold about 250,000 clones, with 75% to 85% observed a single time. The CDR3 consists of 19 residues. This clone was found a few times. The sequencing input was peripheral blood. This TCR was sampled from a man in his fifties with COVID-19, enrolled during active disease. This chain connects TRBV1 to TRBJ2-1; the table's D call, TRBD2, has no DNA check behind it. TRBV1 is classified as a pseudogene. This CDR3 is CTSSQPTSGGASSYNEQFF. The CDR3 nucleotides are TGCACCAGCAGCCAACCAACTAGCGGGGGGGCCAGCTCCTACAATGAGCAGTTCTTC.